This T cell receptor (beta chain) was profiled in a study of identical twins. TCRdb reanalysed the 5' RACE reads using MiXCR and keeps one entry per CDR3 protein. The data contain roughly 240,000 distinct CDR3 sequences, 6% to 8.5% of them seen just once; the ten biggest clones take up under 7%. General observations from the study: Invariant populations such as MAIT and iNKT cells could partly muddle zero-insertion analyses. Within cord blood, abundant beta clonotypes carried fewer insertions, but memory repertoires showed no such trend.

This CDR3 has 14 amino acids. Germline CDR1 SGDLS, CDR2 YYNGEE. The V end lost 2 bases, the J end lost 3 bases, and 11 bases lay between the germline ends. This clonotype came up a few times. Its antigen is undetermined. These data were likewise used in another study, on yellow fever vaccine responses in identical twins.

The material sequenced was CD8+ T cells sorted from blood. This TCR came from a woman in her late teens or twenties in good health. V gene TRBV9 combines with J gene TRBJ1-1, with no clear D. This CDR3 is CASSVTPRDTEAFF. CDR3 DNA: TGTGCCAGCAGCGTTACACCGCGAGACACTGAAGCTTTCTTT. The complete variable domain, with remaining parts taken from reference TRBV9 and TRBJ1-1, reads DSGVTQTPKHLITATGQRVTLRCSPRSGDLSVYWYQQSLDQGLQFLIQYYNGEERAKGNILERFSAQQFPDLHSELNLSSLELGDSALYFCASSVTPRDTEAFFGQGTRLTVV.